This T cell receptor (beta chain) derives from a study of control samples from healthy donors and cancer patients. The CDR3 runs to 13 residues. Germline CDR1 KGHDR, CDR2 SFDVKD. The V gene lost 4 bases and the J gene lost 0 bases, with 5 bases spanning the gap. This clone appeared a single time. This table comes from immunoSEQ multiplex PCR, and its TCRdb copy is limited to in-frame clones, with some not included. This sample carries 75,000 to 80,000 clones, around 90% of them seen once, and the ten largest clones take roughly a tenth. Source material: PBMCs. This sequence originates from a woman aged 45-59 years with colorectal cancer. The chain employs TRBV24-1 and TRBJ1-1; D gene ambiguous. For the CDR3, the DNA is TGTGCCACCAGTGACAGTCTGAACACTGAAGCTTTCTTT. It encodes CATSDSLNTEAFF.